Sequencing of this T cell receptor beta chain was carried out in a study of cytomegalovirus exposure and HLA in healthy donors. Study results and caveats: A list of 150 or so TCR beta chains associated with cytomegalovirus was given. It was found in a later analysis that first-cohort TCR clusters tended to co-occur in the 100 to 150 validation repertoires. The classifier reportedly diagnosed cytomegalovirus status with high specificity and sensitivity.

The donors were in the approximately 130-subject validation cohort, distinct from the roughly 600-subject first cohort. The CDR3 length is 16 residues. CDR1 WNHNN and CDR2 SYGVQD come from the germline V gene (reference sequence). Trimming removed 0 bases from V and 8 bases from J; junction bases left unmatched: 8. Comments on this clone: Its antigen is undetermined.

TCRdb's table, derived via immunoSEQ multiplex PCR, lists solely in-frame clones and lacks some. The data contain 80,000 to 100,000 clones, more than 75% of them singletons. The chain links TRBV10-1 to TRBJ2-1; TRBD2 aligns across 9 bases. The sequenced sample was PBMCs. This receptor was taken from a man aged 25-45 years in good health and CMV-seronegative. The CDR3 DNA reads TGCGCCAGCAGTGAGTCGTGGGCTAGCGGGAAGGATGAGCAGTTCTTC. Protein product: CASSESWASGKDEQFF.